This T cell receptor beta chain was obtained from a study of T cells in Graves' hyperthyroidism and ophthalmopathy. Study information: Peripheral blood draws took place at initial diagnosis, ahead of any treatment.

This clonotype was counted at least ten times. The antigen remains unidentified. Authors of the study amplified TCR beta CDR3 regions from RNA transcripts. TCR CDR3 regions were first amplified by RT-PCR with HTBI primers. TCRdb ran MiXCR on the multiplex PCR reads and lists one entry per CDR3 protein. The sample includes a few hundred thousand distinct CDR3 sequences, about 13% seen only once; the top ten take approximately 35%. Study-level points and caveats: For ophthalmopathy, model prediction preceded onset by a median 6.5 months. Most expanded thyroid clonotypes above 0.001 recurred in blood.

The CDR3 has 15 residues. The V gene lost 3 bases and the J gene lost 0 bases, with 11 bases spanning the gap. Diagnosis rested on symptoms, serum thyroxine and TRAb, thyroid ultrasound, and orbital computed tomography. The sequenced sample was blood. This sequence originates from a woman between 35 and 50 years old with Graves' ophthalmopathy. The chain has TRBV12-3 or TRBV12-4 and TRBJ1-2; D not certain. The CDR3 DNA follows: TGTGCCAGCAGTTTTGTGGGGAGAGCTAACTATGGCTACACCTTC. The encoded protein is CASSFVGRANYGYTF.